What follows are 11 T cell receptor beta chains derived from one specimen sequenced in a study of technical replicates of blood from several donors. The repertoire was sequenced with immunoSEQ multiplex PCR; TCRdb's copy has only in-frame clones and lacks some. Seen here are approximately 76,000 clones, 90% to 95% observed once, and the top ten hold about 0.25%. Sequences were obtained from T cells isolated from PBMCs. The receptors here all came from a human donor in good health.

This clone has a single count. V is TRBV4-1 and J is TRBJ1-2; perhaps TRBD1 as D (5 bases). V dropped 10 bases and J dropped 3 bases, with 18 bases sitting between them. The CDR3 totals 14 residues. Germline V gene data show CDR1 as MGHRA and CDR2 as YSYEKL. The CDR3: CATSAGGRDYGYTF. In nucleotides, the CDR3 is TGCGCCACCTCAGCGGGGGGAAGGGACTATGGCTACACCTTC.

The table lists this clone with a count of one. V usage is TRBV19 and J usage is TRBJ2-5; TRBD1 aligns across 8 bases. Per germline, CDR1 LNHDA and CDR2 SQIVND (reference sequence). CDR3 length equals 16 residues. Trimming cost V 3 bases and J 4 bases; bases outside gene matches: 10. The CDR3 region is CASSILSRGRIETQYF. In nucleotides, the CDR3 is TGTGCCAGTAGTATCTTAAGCAGGGGGCGCATAGAGACCCAGTACTTC.

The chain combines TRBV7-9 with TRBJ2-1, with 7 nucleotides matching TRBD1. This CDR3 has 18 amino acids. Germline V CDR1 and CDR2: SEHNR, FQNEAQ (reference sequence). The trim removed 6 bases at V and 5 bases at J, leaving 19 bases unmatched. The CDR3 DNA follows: TGTGCCAGCAGGCCGTATCCCGACAGGGCAGATGGTAACAATGAGCAGTTCTTC. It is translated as CASRPYPDRADGNNEQFF.

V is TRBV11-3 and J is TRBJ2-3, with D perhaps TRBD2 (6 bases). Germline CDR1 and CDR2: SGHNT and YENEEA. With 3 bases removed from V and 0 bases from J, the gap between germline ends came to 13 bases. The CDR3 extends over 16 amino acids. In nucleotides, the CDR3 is TGTGCCAGCAGCTTTTCCAGCGGGCCTAGCACAGATACGCAGTATTTT. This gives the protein CASSFSSGPSTDTQYF. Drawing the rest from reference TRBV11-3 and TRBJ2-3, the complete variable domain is EAGVVQSPRYKIIEKKQPVAFWCNPISGHNTLYWYLQNLGQGPELLIRYENEEAVDDSQLPKDRFSAERLKGVDSTLKIQPAELGDSAVYLCASSFSSGPSTDTQYFGPGTRLTVL.

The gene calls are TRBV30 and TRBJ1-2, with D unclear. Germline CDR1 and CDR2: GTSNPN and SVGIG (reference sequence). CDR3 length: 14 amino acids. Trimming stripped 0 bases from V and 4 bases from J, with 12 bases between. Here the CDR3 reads CAWSVQTPIYGYTF. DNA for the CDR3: TGTGCCTGGAGTGTACAGACCCCTATCTATGGCTACACCTTC.

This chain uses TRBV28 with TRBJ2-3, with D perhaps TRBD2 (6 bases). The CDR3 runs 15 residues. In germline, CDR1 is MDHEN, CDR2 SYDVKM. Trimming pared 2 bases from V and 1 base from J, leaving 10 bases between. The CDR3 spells CASSLAGPRTDTQYF. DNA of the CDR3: TGTGCCAGCAGTTTAGCGGGGCCCCGCACAGATACGCAGTATTTT.

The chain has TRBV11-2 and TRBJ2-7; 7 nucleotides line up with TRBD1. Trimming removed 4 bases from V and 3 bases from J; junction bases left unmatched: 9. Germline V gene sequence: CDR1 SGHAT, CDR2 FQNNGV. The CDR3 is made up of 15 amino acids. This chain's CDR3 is CASSSRQGKGYEQYF. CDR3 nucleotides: TGTGCCAGCAGCTCTCGACAGGGCAAGGGCTACGAGCAGTACTTC. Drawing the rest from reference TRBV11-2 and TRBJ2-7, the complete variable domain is EAGVAQSPRYKIIEKRQSVAFWCNPISGHATLYWYQQILGQGPKLLIQFQNNGVVDDSQLPKDRFSAERLKGVDSTLKIQPAKLEDSAVYLCASSSRQGKGYEQYFGPGTRLTVT.

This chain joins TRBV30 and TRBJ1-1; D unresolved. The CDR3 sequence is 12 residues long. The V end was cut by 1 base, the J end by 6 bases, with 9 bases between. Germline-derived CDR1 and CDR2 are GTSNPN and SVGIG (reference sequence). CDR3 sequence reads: CAWSGGLAEAFF. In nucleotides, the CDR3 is TGTGCCTGGAGTGGAGGGCTCGCTGAAGCTTTCTTT.

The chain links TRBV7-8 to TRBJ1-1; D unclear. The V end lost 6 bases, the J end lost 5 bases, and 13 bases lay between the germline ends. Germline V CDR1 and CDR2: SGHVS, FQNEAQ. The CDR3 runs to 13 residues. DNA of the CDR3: TGTGCCAGCAGACCCTTTAGAGGGACTGAAGCTTTCTTT. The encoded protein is CASRPFRGTEAFF. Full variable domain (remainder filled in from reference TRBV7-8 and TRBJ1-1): GAGVSQSPRYKVAKRGQDVALRCDPISGHVSLFWYQQALGQGPEFLTYFQNEAQLDKSGLPSDRFFAERPEGSVSTLKIQRTQQEDSAVYLCASRPFRGTEAFFGQGTRLTVV.

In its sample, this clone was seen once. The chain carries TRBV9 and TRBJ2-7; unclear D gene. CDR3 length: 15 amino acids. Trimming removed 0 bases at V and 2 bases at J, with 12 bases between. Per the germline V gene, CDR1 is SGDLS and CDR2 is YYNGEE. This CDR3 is CASSVGPLGAYEQYF. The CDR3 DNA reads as TGTGCCAGCAGCGTAGGCCCCCTAGGAGCCTACGAGCAGTACTTC.

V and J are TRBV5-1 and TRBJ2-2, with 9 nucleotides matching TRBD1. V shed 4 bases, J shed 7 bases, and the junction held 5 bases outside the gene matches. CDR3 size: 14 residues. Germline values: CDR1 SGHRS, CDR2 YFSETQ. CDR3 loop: CASSRTGDGGELFF. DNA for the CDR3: TGCGCCAGCAGCAGGACAGGGGACGGCGGGGAGCTGTTTTTT.